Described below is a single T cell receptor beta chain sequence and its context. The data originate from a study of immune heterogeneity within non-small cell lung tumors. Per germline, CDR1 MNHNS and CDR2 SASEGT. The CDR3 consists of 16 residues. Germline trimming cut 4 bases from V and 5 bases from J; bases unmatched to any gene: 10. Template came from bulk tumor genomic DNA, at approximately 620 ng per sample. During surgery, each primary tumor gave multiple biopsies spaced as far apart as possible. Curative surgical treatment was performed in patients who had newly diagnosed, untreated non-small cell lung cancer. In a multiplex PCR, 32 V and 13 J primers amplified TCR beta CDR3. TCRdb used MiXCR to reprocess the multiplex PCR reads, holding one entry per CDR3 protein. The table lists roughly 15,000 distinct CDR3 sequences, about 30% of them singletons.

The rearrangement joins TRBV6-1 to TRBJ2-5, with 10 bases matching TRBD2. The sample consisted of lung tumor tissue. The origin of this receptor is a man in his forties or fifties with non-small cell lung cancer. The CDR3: CASSAQRGTSAETQYF. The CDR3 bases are TGTGCCAGCAGTGCTCAAAGAGGGACTAGCGCTGAGACCCAGTACTTC.